This T cell receptor (beta chain) appears in the sequencing data of a study of T cell changes during pregnancy in multiple sclerosis. Clones were sequenced by immunoSEQ multiplex PCR, and TCRdb holds only the in-frame ones, with some missing. The sample has some 48,000 clones; more than 80% are singletons. Trimming at V came to 6 bases and at J to 7 bases, leaving 5 bases not matched to a gene. This CDR3 has 14 amino acids. Germline lookup yields CDR1 LNHDA and CDR2 SQIVND (reference sequence). The rearrangement uses TRBV19 and TRBJ1-4, with 10 bases fitting TRBD1. The sample consisted of CD8+ T cells from peripheral blood mononuclear cells, taken in the second trimester of pregnancy. The sequence was collected from a female donor with multiple sclerosis, enrolled in a pregnancy study. The CDR3 loop is CASRGTGATEKLFF. The CDR3 bases are TGTGCCAGTAGGGGGACAGGGGCAACTGAAAAACTGTTTTTT.